Shown below are 8 T cell receptor beta chains from a single sample sequenced in a study of T cells expressing NK-cell markers (dated by TCRdb to the early 2020s). The library came from 5' RACE. This sample was sequenced with an Illumina HiSeq 2000. The reads went through TCRdb reprocessing, and each CDR3 protein sequence gets one entry with no DNA. This sample's listing comprises under 3,500 distinct CDR3 sequences. The ten most abundant clones make up 89% of the sample. The sample consisted of blood T cells: a sorted CD56 or NKG2C T cell subset, CD4+ or CD8+ T cells, or bulk PBMC T cells (not recorded which). The origin of the receptors is a man aged 18 to 69 in good health.

The chain recombines TRBV4-3 with TRBJ2-1; TCRdb returns TRBD1, unconfirmable since there is no DNA. Germline V gene sequence: CDR1 LGHNA, CDR2 YSLEER. The CDR3 length is 17 residues. CDR3 region: CASSPNPGGNSYNEQFF.

This chain joins TRBV5-5 and TRBJ1-1; checking the TCRdb D call of TRBD1 is not possible without DNA. This CDR3 spans 16 amino acids. The germline V gene has CDR1 SGHKS and CDR2 YYEKEE (reference sequence). The CDR3 spells CASSEATGPRAFEAFF. The variable domain in full, with the rest retrieved from reference TRBV5-5 and TRBJ1-1, is DAGVTQSPTHLIKTRGQQVTLRCSPISGHKSVSWYQQVLGQGPQFIFQYYEKEERGRGNFPDRFSARQFPNYSSELNVNALLLGDSALYLCASSEATGPRAFEAFFGQGTRLTVV.

The chain is built from TRBV27 and TRBJ2-1; TCRdb lists TRBD2, though no DNA is available to test this call. CDR3 length: 16 amino acids. Germline loops: CDR1 MNHEY, CDR2 SMNVEV (reference sequence). CDR3 sequence: CASSLTGTSGYNEQFF.

J is TRBJ2-5 and V is TRBV28; without DNA, the TCRdb call of TRBD1 cannot be checked. CDR1 and CDR2 from the germline V gene are MDHEN and SYDVKM. This CDR3 spans 18 amino acids. CDR3 residues: CASSLPTRVDTIRETQYF. Looking up the rest from reference TRBV28 and TRBJ2-5 gives the full variable domain: DVKVTQSSRYLVKRTGEKVFLECVQDMDHENMFWYRQDPGLGLRLIYFSYDVKMKEKGDIPEGYSVSREKKERFSLILESASTNQTSMYLCASSLPTRVDTIRETQYFGPGTRLLVL.

This chain uses TRBV2 with TRBJ2-5. Germline CDR1 SNHLY, CDR2 FYNNEI. The CDR3 loop spans 11 amino acids. The CDR3: CATGYQETQYF.

The chain couples TRBV4-1 to TRBJ2-5; the D call of TRBD1 rests on TCRdb alone, since no DNA is present to check it. The germline V gene has CDR1 MGHRA and CDR2 YSYEKL. CDR3 length: 15 residues. CDR3 loop: CASRNAGQWGETQYF.

V usage is TRBV6-4 and J usage is TRBJ2-3; checking the TCRdb D call of TRBD1 is not possible without DNA. CDR3 length: 14 residues. Germline CDR1 is MRHNA and CDR2 is SNTAGT. The CDR3 sequence is CASSGDSDTDTQYF.

The rearrangement uses TRBV12-3 or TRBV12-4 and TRBJ2-1; TCRdb picks TRBD1, but there is no DNA to check that call. This CDR3 spans 16 amino acids. Here the CDR3 reads CASSPGQMNSYNEQFF.